This TCR beta chain was identified in a study of Ad26.COV2.S vaccination and SARS-CoV-2 variants. This clone occurred once. Its matching antigen is unknown. Treatment noted: around 19 received Ad26.COV2.S at low or high dose, single or two shots; 5 received placebo; per-sample allocation not given. Samples analyzed were those drawn on day 63 after the first vaccine or placebo injection. Study-level results: Researchers reported similar non-spike TCR breadth in vaccine and placebo recipients.

Sequenced by immunoSEQ multiplex PCR; TCRdb stores in-frame clones only, minus some. The table includes roughly 270,000 clones, approximately 87% detected once. The germline V gene encodes CDR1 SSHAT and CDR2 FNYEAQ (reference sequence). V dropped 1 base and J dropped 5 bases, with 12 bases sitting between them. The CDR3 is 15 residues long. The input for sequencing was peripheral blood, taken in a trial of Ad26.COV2.S vaccine versus placebo. The receptor was derived from a person aged 18 to 65 who received the Ad26.COV2.S COVID-19 vaccine or a placebo. The chain employs TRBV7-7 and TRBJ2-1, with D unresolved. DNA of the CDR3: TGTGCCAGCAGCTTAGGTGGCAGACGAGACAATGAGCAGTTCTTC. Its translation: CASSLGGRRDNEQFF.